One and the same sample provided the 2 T cell receptor beta chains below, sequenced in a study of human T cells and chemical hapten exposure. The sample's time point: pre-sensitization, week 0. Treatment given: therapeutic diphenylcyclopropenone sensitization with weekly scalp DPC. TCRdb reprocessed the RACE reads via MiXCR and lists one record per CDR3 protein. This table holds some 360,000 distinct CDR3 sequences, approximately 5.1% found once. The starting material was whole blood, obtained in connection with sensitization to the hapten diphenylcyclopropenone (DPC). The receptors shown here come from a woman between 50 and 59 years old with alopecia areata. Some clones in this sample may be carry-over from other donors' samples.

This clonotype was observed at least ten times. The gene calls are TRBV7-9 and TRBJ1-2, with TRBD1 matching over 8 bases. The CDR3 spans 14 residues. The germline V gene has CDR1 SEHNR and CDR2 FQNEAQ (reference sequence). The V and J ends lost 0 bases and 7 bases, in that order; junction bases with no gene match: 4. This CDR3 is CASSLAQGARGYTF. The CDR3 DNA follows: TGTGCCAGCAGCTTAGCCCAGGGGGCTCGTGGCTACACCTTC. Based on the CDR3 plus reference TRBV7-9 and TRBJ1-2, the full variable domain is DTGVSQNPRHKITKRGQNVTFRCDPISEHNRLYWYRQTLGQGPEFLTYFQNEAQLEKSRLLSDRFSAERPKGSFSTLEIQRTEQGDSAMYLCASSLAQGARGYTFGSGTRLTVV.

This clonotype was seen a few times. The J gene is TRBJ2-3, the V gene TRBV10-3; TRBD1 matches at 7 bases. The trim removed 5 bases at V and 0 bases at J, leaving 8 bases unmatched. The CDR3 loop spans 16 amino acids. Germline CDR1 and CDR2: ENHRY and SYGVKD. CDR3 DNA sequence: TGTGCCATCAGTAACCTACAGGGGACAAGCACAGATACGCAGTATTTT. This codes for CAISNLQGTSTDTQYF.